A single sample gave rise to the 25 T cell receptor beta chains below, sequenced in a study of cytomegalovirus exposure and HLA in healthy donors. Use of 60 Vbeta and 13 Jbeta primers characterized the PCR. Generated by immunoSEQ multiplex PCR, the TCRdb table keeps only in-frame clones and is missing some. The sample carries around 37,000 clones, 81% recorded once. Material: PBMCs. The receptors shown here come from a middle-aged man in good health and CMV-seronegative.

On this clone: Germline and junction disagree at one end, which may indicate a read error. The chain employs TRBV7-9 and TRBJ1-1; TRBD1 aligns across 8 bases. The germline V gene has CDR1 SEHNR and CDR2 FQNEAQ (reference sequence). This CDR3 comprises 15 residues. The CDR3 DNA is TGTTCCAGCAGCCCGCCGACAGGGGTGTACACTGAAGCTTTCTTT. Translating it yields CSSSPPTGVYTEAFF.

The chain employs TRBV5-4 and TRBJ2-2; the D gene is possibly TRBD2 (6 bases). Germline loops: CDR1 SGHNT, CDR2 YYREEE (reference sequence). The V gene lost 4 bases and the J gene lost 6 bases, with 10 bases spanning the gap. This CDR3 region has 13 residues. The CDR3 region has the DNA TGTGCCAGCAGCGACGGAGGGCCCGGGGAGCTGTTTTTT. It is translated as CASSDGGPGELFF.

Here the CDR3 reads CASSLGAAGAQYF. The CDR3 bases are TGTGCCAGCAGCTTGGGGGCGGCGGGGGCCCAGTACTTC. This chain uses TRBV7-8 with TRBJ2-5; a possible D gene is TRBD2 (7 bases). Trimming removed 3 bases from V and 9 bases from J, with 14 bases in between. Germline CDR1 SGHVS, CDR2 FQNEAQ. This CDR3 contains 13 residues.

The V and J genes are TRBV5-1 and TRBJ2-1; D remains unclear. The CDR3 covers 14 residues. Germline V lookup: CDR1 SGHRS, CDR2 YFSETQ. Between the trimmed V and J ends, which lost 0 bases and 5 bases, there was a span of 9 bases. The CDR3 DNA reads TGCGCCAGCAGCTTGGCTGGCTTTGACAATGAGCAGTTCTTC. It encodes CASSLAGFDNEQFF.

In DNA form, the CDR3 reads TGTGCCAGCAGCAACGGGGTAGCGGGAGGGCCCCACGAGCAGTTCTTC. This translates into CASSNGVAGGPHEQFF. The chain has TRBV5-6 and TRBJ2-1; TRBD2 matches at 11 bases. The ends lost 4 bases at V and 10 bases at J; junction bases unmatched: 13. CDR3 length equals 16 residues. Germline lookup yields CDR1 SGHDT and CDR2 YYEEEE.

The CDR3 sequence is CASSPRGGDRGETQYF. The CDR3 nucleotides read TGTGCCAGCAGCCCCCGGGGGGGTGATCGAGGGGAGACCCAGTACTTC. The genes are TRBV7-9 and TRBJ2-5, with TRBD2 matching over 8 bases. The CDR3 sequence is 16 residues long. V lost 5 bases and J lost 5; bases outside the gene matches: 13. Germline V gene sequence: CDR1 SEHNR, CDR2 FQNEAQ (reference sequence). The full variable domain, rest sourced from reference TRBV7-9 and TRBJ2-5, is DTGVSQNPRHKITKRGQNVTFRCDPISEHNRLYWYRQTLGQGPEFLTYFQNEAQLEKSRLLSDRFSAERPKGSFSTLEIQRTEQGDSAMYLCASSPRGGDRGETQYFGPGTRLLVL.

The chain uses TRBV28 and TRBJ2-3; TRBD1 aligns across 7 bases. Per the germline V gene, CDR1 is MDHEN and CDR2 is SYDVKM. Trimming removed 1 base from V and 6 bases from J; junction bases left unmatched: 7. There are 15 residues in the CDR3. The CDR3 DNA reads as TGTGCCAGCAGTTTATCGAACAGGGGTTCGGATACGCAGTATTTT. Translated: CASSLSNRGSDTQYF.

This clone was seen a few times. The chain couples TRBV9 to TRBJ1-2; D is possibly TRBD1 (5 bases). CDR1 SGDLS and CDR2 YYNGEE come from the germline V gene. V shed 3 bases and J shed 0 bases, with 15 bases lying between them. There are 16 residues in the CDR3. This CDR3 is CASSGERGSPNYGYTF. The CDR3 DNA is TGTGCCAGCAGCGGTGAACGGGGGTCTCCTAACTATGGCTACACCTTC.

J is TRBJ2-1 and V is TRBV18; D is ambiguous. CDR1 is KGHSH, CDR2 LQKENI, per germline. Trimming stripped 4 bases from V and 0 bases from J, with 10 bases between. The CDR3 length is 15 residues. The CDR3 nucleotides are TGTGCCAGCTCACGCGAGCATAGCTCCTACAATGAGCAGTTCTTC. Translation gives CASSREHSSYNEQFF.

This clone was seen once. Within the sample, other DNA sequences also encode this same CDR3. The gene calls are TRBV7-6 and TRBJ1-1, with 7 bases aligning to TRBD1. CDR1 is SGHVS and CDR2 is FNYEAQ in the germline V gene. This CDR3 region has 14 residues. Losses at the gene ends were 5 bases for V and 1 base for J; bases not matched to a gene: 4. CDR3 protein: CASSLGTANTEAFF. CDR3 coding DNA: TGTGCCAGCAGCCTCGGGACAGCGAACACTGAAGCTTTCTTT.

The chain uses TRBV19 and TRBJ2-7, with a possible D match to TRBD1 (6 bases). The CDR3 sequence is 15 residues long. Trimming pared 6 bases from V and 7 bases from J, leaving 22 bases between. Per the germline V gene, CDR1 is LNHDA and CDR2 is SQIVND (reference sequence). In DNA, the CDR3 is TGTGCCAGTAGCCACACAGGGAAGGCGCTGGGTGAGCAGTACTTC. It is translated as CASSHTGKALGEQYF.

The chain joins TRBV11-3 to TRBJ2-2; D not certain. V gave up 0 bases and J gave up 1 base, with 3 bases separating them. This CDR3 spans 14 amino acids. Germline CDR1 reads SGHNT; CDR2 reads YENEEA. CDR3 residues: CASSLDRNTGELFF. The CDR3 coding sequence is TGTGCCAGCAGCTTAGATAGGAACACCGGGGAGCTGTTTTTT.

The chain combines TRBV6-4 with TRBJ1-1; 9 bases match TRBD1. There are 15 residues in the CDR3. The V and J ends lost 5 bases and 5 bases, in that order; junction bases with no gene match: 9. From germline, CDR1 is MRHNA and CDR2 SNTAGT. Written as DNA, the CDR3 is TGTGCCAGCAGTACAGGGGGCCGGAGAGGGACTGAAGCTTTCTTT. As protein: CASSTGGRRGTEAFF.

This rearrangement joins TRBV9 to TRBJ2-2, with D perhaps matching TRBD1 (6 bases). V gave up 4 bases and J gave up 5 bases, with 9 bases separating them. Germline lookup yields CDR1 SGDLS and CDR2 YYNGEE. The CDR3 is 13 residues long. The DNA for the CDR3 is TGTGCCAGCAGCTCAACAGGGACCGGGGAGCTGTTTTTT. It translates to CASSSTGTGELFF.

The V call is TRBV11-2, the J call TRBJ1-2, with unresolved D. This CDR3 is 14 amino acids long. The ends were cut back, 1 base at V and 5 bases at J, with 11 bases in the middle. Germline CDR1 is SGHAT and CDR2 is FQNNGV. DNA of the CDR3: TGTGCCAGCAGCTTAGGGCAGATAAAATATGGCTACACCTTC. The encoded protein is CASSLGQIKYGYTF.

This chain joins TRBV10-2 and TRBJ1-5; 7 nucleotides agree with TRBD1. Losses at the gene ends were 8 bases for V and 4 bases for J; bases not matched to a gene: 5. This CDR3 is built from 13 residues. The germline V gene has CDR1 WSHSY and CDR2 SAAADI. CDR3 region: CASRAGGNQPQHF. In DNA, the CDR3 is TGCGCCAGCCGGGCAGGGGGTAATCAGCCCCAGCATTTT.

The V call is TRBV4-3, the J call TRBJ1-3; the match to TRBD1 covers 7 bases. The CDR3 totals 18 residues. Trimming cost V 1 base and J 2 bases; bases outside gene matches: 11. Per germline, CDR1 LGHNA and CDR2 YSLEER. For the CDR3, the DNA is TGCGCCAGCAGCCAAGTCGGGACAGCGAGGGGCGCTGGAAACACCATATATTTT. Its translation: CASSQVGTARGAGNTIYF.

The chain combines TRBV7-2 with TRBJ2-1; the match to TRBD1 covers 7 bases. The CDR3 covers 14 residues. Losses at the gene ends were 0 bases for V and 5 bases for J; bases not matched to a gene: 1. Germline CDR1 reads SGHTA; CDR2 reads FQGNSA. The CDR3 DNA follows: TGTGCCAGCAGCTTAGCGGGACAGAACAATGAGCAGTTCTTC. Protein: CASSLAGQNNEQFF.

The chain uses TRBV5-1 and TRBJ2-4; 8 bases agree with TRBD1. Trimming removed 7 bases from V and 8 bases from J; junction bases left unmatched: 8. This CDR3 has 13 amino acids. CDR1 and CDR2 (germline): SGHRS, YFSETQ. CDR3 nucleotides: TGCGCCAGCTCCCCCAGGGGGCGCGACATTCAGTACTTC. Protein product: CASSPRGRDIQYF.

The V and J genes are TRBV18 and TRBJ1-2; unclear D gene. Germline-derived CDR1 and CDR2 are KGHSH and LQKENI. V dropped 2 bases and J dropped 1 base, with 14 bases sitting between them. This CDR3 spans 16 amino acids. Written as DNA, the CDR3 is TGTGCCAGCTCACCATTCGGGGATGACTATAACTATGGCTACACCTTC. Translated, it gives CASSPFGDDYNYGYTF.

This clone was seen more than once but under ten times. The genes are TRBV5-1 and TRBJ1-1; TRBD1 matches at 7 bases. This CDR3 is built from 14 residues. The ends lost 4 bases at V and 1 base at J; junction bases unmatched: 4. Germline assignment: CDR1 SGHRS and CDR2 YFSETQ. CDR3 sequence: CASSVTGKNTEAFF. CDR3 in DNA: TGCGCCAGCAGCGTGACAGGGAAGAACACTGAAGCTTTCTTT.

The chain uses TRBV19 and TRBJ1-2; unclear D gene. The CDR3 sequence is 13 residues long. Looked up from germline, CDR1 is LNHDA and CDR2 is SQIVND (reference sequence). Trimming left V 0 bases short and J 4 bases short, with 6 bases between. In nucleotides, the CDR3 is TGTGCCAGTAGTATAGACGGACTCTATGGCTACACCTTC. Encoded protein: CASSIDGLYGYTF.

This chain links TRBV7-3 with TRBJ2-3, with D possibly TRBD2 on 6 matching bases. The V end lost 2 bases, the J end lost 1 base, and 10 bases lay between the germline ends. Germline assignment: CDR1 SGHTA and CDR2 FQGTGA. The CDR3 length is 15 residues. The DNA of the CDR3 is TGTGCCAGCAGCTTAGTGGGAGGAGGCACAGATACGCAGTATTTT. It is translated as CASSLVGGGTDTQYF.

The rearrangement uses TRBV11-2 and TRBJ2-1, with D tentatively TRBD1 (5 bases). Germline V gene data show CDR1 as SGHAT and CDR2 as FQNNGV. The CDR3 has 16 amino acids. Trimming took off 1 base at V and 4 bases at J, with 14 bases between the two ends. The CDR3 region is CASSLGVGRSYNEQFF. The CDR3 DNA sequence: TGTGCCAGCAGCTTAGGAGTGGGGCGGAGTTACAATGAGCAGTTCTTC.

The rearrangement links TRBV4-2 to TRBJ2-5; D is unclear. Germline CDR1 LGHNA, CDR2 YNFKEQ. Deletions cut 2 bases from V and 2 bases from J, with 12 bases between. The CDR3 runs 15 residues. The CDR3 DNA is TGTGCCAGCAGCCAAAATCTAGGTACTCAAGAGACCCAGTACTTC. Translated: CASSQNLGTQETQYF.